Each of the 31 T cell receptor beta chains below was sequenced from the same sample in a study of tumor and adjacent non-tumor tissue in lung cancer. No cell sorting was done before RNA was extracted from the tissue. The library came from three nested PCR rounds adapted from ARM-PCR protocols. One entry per CDR3 protein, called by TCRdb with MiXCR from the multiplex PCR reads. Among tens of thousands of distinct CDR3 sequences, under 80% were seen once, and the ten largest hold over 9.5%. Sequencing used lung tumor tissue. These receptors originate from a woman aged 50 to 60 with non-small cell lung cancer.

In the case of this clonotype: At one end the junction does not follow the germline gene, possibly because of a read error. This rearrangement joins TRBV11-2 to TRBJ2-3, with TRBD1 matching 8 bases. From germline, CDR1 is SGHAT and CDR2 FQNNGV. CDR3 length equals 13 residues. In nucleotides, the CDR3 is TGTGCCAGCGACTTAGACAGGGGAGATACGCAGTGTTTT. Its protein is CASDLDRGDTQCF.

This clonotype was observed a single time. At one of its ends the junction is not consistent with the germline gene, which may arise from a read error. The V call is TRBV6-1, the J call TRBJ2-7, with TRBD1 matching 9 bases. The CDR3 extends over 17 amino acids. Germline values: CDR1 MNHNS, CDR2 SASEGT. The CDR3 is CVSSETGTGLSNYEQYF. CDR3 DNA sequence: TGTGTCAGCAGTGAAACCGGGACAGGGCTCTCGAACTACGAGCAGTACTTC.

On this clonotype itself: At one boundary the junction diverges from the germline segment, which might be a read error. The chain couples TRBV4-2 to TRBJ2-7, with TRBD2 matching over 14 bases. Germline V gene sequence: CDR1 LGHNA, CDR2 YNFKEQ. The CDR3 spans 18 residues. DNA of the CDR3: TGTGCAAGCAGCCAAGAAGGACTAGCGGGAGGAGACAGCTACGAGCAGTACTTC. It translates to CASSQEGLAGGDSYEQYF.

This clonotype showed up just once. V gene TRBV12-3 or TRBV12-4 combines with J gene TRBJ2-5, with D uncertain. V gave up 4 bases and J gave up 10 bases, with 10 bases separating them. CDR3 size: 11 residues. The CDR3 region has the DNA TGTGCCAGCAGTTCTTACGAGGACCAGTACTTC. Protein sequence: CASSSYEDQYF.

About this clonotype itself: A read error may account for a junction end that differs from germline. The chain is built from TRBV18 and TRBJ2-1; 12 nucleotides match TRBD1. The CDR3 covers 15 residues. CDR1 is KGHSH, CDR2 LQKENI, per germline. CDR3 sequence: CANSPRDRGQGEQFF. The DNA for the CDR3 is TGTGCCAACTCACCCCGGGACAGGGGGCAAGGTGAGCAGTTCTTC.

This chain uses TRBV5-6 with TRBJ2-6; 7 positions match TRBD2. There are 18 residues in the CDR3. V lost 1 base and J lost 10; bases outside the gene matches: 17. Germline CDR1 and CDR2: SGHDT and YYEEEE. The CDR3 DNA reads TGTGCCAGCAGCTTGTTGTCGGCGGGAGTGGGTGTGGCTAACGTCCTGACTTTC. Encoded protein: CASSLLSAGVGVANVLTF.

This clonotype showed up many times. The chain recombines TRBV4-2 with TRBJ1-1, with no clear D. Germline CDR1 LGHNA, CDR2 YNFKEQ. This CDR3 is 12 amino acids long. V lost 5 bases and J lost 2, with 6 bases in between. The CDR3 DNA is TGTGCCAGCAGCGGCATAAACACTGAAGCTTTCTTT. It yields the protein CASSGINTEAFF.

On this clonotype itself: With a much larger clone just one base away, this may be a read error. J is TRBJ2-5 and V is TRBV5-6; a possible D gene is TRBD2 (5 bases). This CDR3 is built from 14 residues. CDR1 SGHDT and CDR2 YYEEEE come from the germline V gene. The CDR3, as DNA: TGTGCCAGCATTCGTAGCGCAATCCAAGAGACCCGGTACTTC. Its translation: CASIRSAIQETRYF.

A note on this clonotype: One end of the junction fails to match germline, which may point to a read error. The chain links TRBV29-1 to TRBJ2-1; D is perhaps TRBD2 (6 bases). The CDR3 totals 12 residues. Germline CDR1 and CDR2: SQVTM and ANQGSEA. The chain's CDR3 is CSGEDHTGVQFF. CDR3 nucleotide sequence: TGTAGCGGTGAAGATCACACGGGAGTGCAGTTCTTC.

In the case of this clonotype: One base away lies a much larger clone, so this may be a sequencing read error. The chain links TRBV28 to TRBJ2-7; a weak D match, TRBD2 (5 bases). Germline lookup yields CDR1 MDHEN and CDR2 SYDVKM. The CDR3 contains 14 residues. The CDR3 spells CACSISLEFHEQYF. CDR3 sequence (DNA): TGTGCCTGCAGTATCTCACTAGAATTCCACGAGCAGTACTTC.

V and J are TRBV28 and TRBJ2-7, with D unresolved. Per germline, CDR1 MDHEN and CDR2 SYDVKM. The CDR3 covers 16 residues. Trimming pared 2 bases from V and 0 bases from J, leaving 14 bases between. CDR3 DNA sequence: TGTGCCAGCAGTTTAGCCGGTGGCAGCCTCTCCTACGAGCAGTACTTC. The encoded protein is CASSLAGGSLSYEQYF. Variable domain in full (rest from reference TRBV28 and TRBJ2-7): DVKVTQSSRYLVKRTGEKVFLECVQDMDHENMFWYRQDPGLGLRLIYFSYDVKMKEKGDIPEGYSVSREKKERFSLILESASTNQTSMYLCASSLAGGSLSYEQYFGPGTRLTVT.

The table lists this clonotype with many counts. This chain connects TRBV20-1 to TRBJ2-2; tentative D call: TRBD2 (5 bases). The V gene's germline CDR1 is DFQATT and CDR2 SNEGSKA (reference sequence). This CDR3 is built from 14 residues. With 2 bases removed from V and 6 bases from J, the gap between germline ends came to 13 bases. CDR3 region: CSARSSTGAGELFF. CDR3 bases: TGCAGTGCTAGATCCTCAACCGGGGCCGGGGAGCTGTTTTTT.

A remark on this clonotype: Germline is not matched at one junction end, which may reflect a read error. The rearrangement links TRBV6-4 to TRBJ2-3; TRBD2 might be the D (6 bases). The CDR3 has 15 amino acids. Germline V CDR1 and CDR2: MRHNA, SNTAGT. CDR3 sequence reads: CASSRSNGSRDTQYF. The CDR3 nucleotides read TGTGCCAGCAGTCGAAGTAACGGGAGCAGAGATACGCAGTATTTT.

Details on this clonotype: This could be a read error, since a much larger clone is one nucleotide away. The chain links TRBV24-1 to TRBJ1-1; the D is unclear. CDR1 and CDR2 from the germline V gene are KGHDR and SFDVKD. This CDR3 comprises 13 residues. CDR3 sequence: CAASAPLGAEAFF. The CDR3 nucleotides are TGTGCCGCCAGTGCCCCACTCGGGGCTGAAGCTTTCTTT.

Worth noting for this clonotype: One junction end does not reproduce the germline sequence, and a read error may be involved. The J gene is TRBJ2-1, the V gene TRBV4-1; 7 positions match TRBD2. The germline V gene has CDR1 MGHRA and CDR2 YSYEKL. CDR3 size: 15 residues. The CDR3 region has the DNA TGCTCCAGCAGCGGGAAGTTGGACCTGGCCAATGAGCAGTTTTTC. Translated: CSSSGKLDLANEQFF.

Of note for this clonotype: The junction and the germline gene differ at one end; a read error may be behind it. V is TRBV29-1 and J is TRBJ2-7, with 7 bases fitting TRBD2. There are 13 residues in the CDR3. Germline loops: CDR1 SQVTM, CDR2 ANQGSEA. The CDR3 coding sequence is TGTAGCGCCGGGGGGTCCAAACCCTACGAGCAGTACTTC. It yields the protein CSAGGSKPYEQYF.

This clonotype was recorded only once. An end of the junction does not agree with germline; a read error may underlie this. The chain joins TRBV6-1 to TRBJ1-1; D gene uncertain. The CDR3 is 12 residues long. Per germline, CDR1 MNHNS and CDR2 SASEGT. In nucleotides, the CDR3 is TGTGTCAGCAGTTTGGTAAGAGCTGAAGCTTTCTTT. Translating it yields CVSSLVRAEAFF.

A note on this clonotype: One end of the junction varies from germline; a read error may be responsible. The chain combines TRBV11-2 with TRBJ2-7; 9 bases align to TRBD1. This CDR3 is 14 amino acids long. Germline V gene data show CDR1 as SGHAT and CDR2 as FQNNGV. CDR3 DNA: TGTGCCAGCACCGGGACAGGGCGCTCCTATGAGCAGTACTTC. Its translation is CASTGTGRSYEQYF.

This clonotype was observed many times. The chain uses TRBV28 and TRBJ1-1, with D hard to call. The germline V gene encodes CDR1 MDHEN and CDR2 SYDVKM. V was clipped by 8 bases and J by 3 bases, with 10 bases between them. This CDR3 is built from 12 residues. CDR3 DNA sequence: TGTGCCAGCGGTAGGTGGGACACTGAAGCTTTCTTT. Translating gives CASGRWDTEAFF.

This rearrangement joins TRBV2 to TRBJ2-5, with D possibly called TRBD1 or TRBD2 (5 bases each). TRBJ2-1 explains the end of the DNA better; the J call may be wrong. The germline gives CDR1 SNHLY, CDR2 FYNNEI. CDR3 length: 14 amino acids. Written as DNA, the CDR3 is TGTGCCAGCAGGACTCGTCGTGGGGGAGAGACCCAGTTCTTC. Protein sequence: CASRTRRGGETQFF.

Only a few counts were recorded for this clonotype. The junction and the germline gene differ at one end; a read error may be behind it. The chain employs TRBV11-2 and TRBJ2-7, with TRBD2 as a possible D gene (5 bases). The CDR3 sequence is 14 residues long. Germline CDR1 is SGHAT and CDR2 is FQNNGV. The CDR3 sequence: CVSSYGIPSYEQYF. CDR3 bases: TGTGTCAGCAGCTACGGGATACCCTCCTACGAGCAGTACTTC.

The chain joins TRBV2 to TRBJ1-5; D is ambiguous. Gene TRBJ2-3 matches the end of the DNA better, so the J call may be wrong. Germline values: CDR1 SNHLY, CDR2 FYNNEI. CDR3 size: 12 residues. The CDR3 nucleotides are TGTGCCAGCACCACGGGCAATCAGCCCCAGTATTTT. Its translation is CASTTGNQPQYF.

As regards this clonotype: An end of the junction differs from the germline gene, which may be a read error. V gene TRBV10-2 combines with J gene TRBJ2-3; no firm D call. The J call is in doubt because the DNA end fits TRBJ1-5 better. This CDR3 comprises 15 residues. Germline V gene lookup returns CDR1 WSHSY and CDR2 SAAADI. This CDR3 reads CACSEDSLLSDTQHF. Written as DNA, the CDR3 is TGCGCCTGCAGTGAGGACTCGCTCCTTTCAGATACGCAGCATTTT.

Of note for this clonotype: One end of the junction does not line up with germline, which may come from a read error. This sequence joins TRBV12-3 or TRBV12-4 and TRBJ1-1; D is uncertain. This CDR3 contains 14 residues. Here the CDR3 DNA reads TGTACCAGCGGACTCGACATTGGGCTCACTGAAGCTTTCTTT. It encodes CTSGLDIGLTEAFF.

Remarks on this clonotype: The junction shows a germline mismatch at one end, possibly a read error. The CDR3 sequence is CASSLTERETQCF. For the CDR3, the DNA is TGTGCCAGCTCACTTACGGAGCGGGAGACCCAGTGCTTC. This sequence joins TRBV18 and TRBJ2-5; TRBD2 aligns across 8 bases. CDR3 length: 13 residues. Germline V lookup: CDR1 KGHSH, CDR2 LQKENI.

Points on this clonotype: Being one base from a much bigger clone, this may be a read error. The V and J genes are TRBV28 and TRBJ1-6, with TRBD1 matching 10 bases. With 7 bases clipped from V and 10 bases from J, the junction kept 7 bases outside the gene matches. The CDR3 contains 14 residues. Per the germline V gene, CDR1 is MDHEN and CDR2 is SYDVKM. CDR3 bases: TGTGCCAGCAATTGGAGACAGGGGGCATCACCCCTCCACTTT. Translated: CASNWRQGASPLHF.

This clonotype was detected once. The rearrangement uses TRBV6-5 and TRBJ2-1; TRBD1 agrees at 7 bases. There are 16 residues in the CDR3. Germline V gene data show CDR1 as MNHEY and CDR2 as SVGAGI. The J segment lost 4 bases and the V segment lost 7 bases, leaving 13 bases of the junction unmatched. The chain's CDR3 is CASNTIMTGKYNEQFF. CDR3 DNA: TGTGCCAGCAACACAATAATGACAGGGAAATACAATGAGCAGTTCTTC.

This clonotype has only one observation. This may stem from a read error, because a much larger clone lies one nucleotide away. The chain links TRBV28 to TRBJ2-2; weak D call: TRBD1 (6 bases). From germline, CDR1 is MDHEN and CDR2 SYDVKM. The CDR3 has 17 amino acids. CDR3 in DNA: TGTACCAGCAGTTCCAACAGGGAGCACCGATACACCGGGGAGCTGTTTTTT. This encodes CTSSSNREHRYTGELFF. Complete variable domain (other parts from reference TRBV28 and TRBJ2-2): DVKVTQSSRYLVKRTGEKVFLECVQDMDHENMFWYRQDPGLGLRLIYFSYDVKMKEKGDIPEGYSVSREKKERFSLILESASTNQTSMYLCTSSSNREHRYTGELFFGEGSRLTVL.

For this clonotype: One end of the junction is discordant with germline, which a read error may explain. This chain connects TRBV4-1 to TRBJ2-4; no reliable D call. Germline assignment: CDR1 MGHRA and CDR2 YSYEKL. The CDR3 is made up of 16 amino acids. The CDR3 region has the DNA TGTGCCAGCAGCCAAGATCTGGCTACCGGGAAAAACATTCAGTACTTC. Translating gives CASSQDLATGKNIQYF.

The chain is built from TRBV12-3 or TRBV12-4 and TRBJ2-1; D may be TRBD2 (5 bases). V was trimmed by 2 bases and J by 3 bases, leaving 11 bases between them. The CDR3 totals 15 residues. The DNA for the CDR3 is TGTGCCAGCAGTTTAAGCGGACTCATCTACAATGAGCAGTTCTTC. It encodes CASSLSGLIYNEQFF.

With regard to this clonotype: Being one base from a much bigger clone, this may be a read error. J is TRBJ2-5 and V is TRBV7-9; 10 bases map to TRBD2. Germline V gives CDR1 SEHNR, CDR2 FQNEAQ (reference sequence). The CDR3 length is 16 residues. CDR3 coding DNA: TGTGTCAGCAGCTTAGGGGGTAGCGGGAGGCAAGAGACCCAGTACTTC. Protein sequence: CVSSLGGSGRQETQYF.